This TCR beta chain originates from a study of neoadjuvant anti-PD-1 for oral cavity cancer. Method: immunoSEQ multiplex PCR; TCRdb's copy keeps in-frame clones and lacks some. The table records 14,000 or so clones, roughly three fifths of them present only once. These newly diagnosed stage II-IVA oral cavity squamous cell carcinoma patients had no prior systemic or radiation treatment. The patients had HPV-negative, locally advanced oral cavity squamous cell carcinoma. No culture or expansion preceded analysis of these blood cells. The receptor's source is a person between 40 and 85 years old with oral cavity squamous cell carcinoma. The sample was PBMCs, taken before nivolumab (anti-PD-1) treatment.

CDR3 residues: CAWRQGEWTEAFF. The CDR3 bases are TGTGCCTGGAGGCAGGGGGAATGGACTGAAGCTTTCTTT. The rearrangement joins TRBV30 to TRBJ1-1; 7 bases are a match to TRBD1. The CDR3 loop spans 13 amino acids. From germline, CDR1 is GTSNPN and CDR2 SVGIG (reference sequence). V was pared by 3 bases and J by 5 bases, with 6 bases of the junction left unmatched.